One and the same sample provided the 13 T cell receptor beta chains below, sequenced in a study of T cells in Graves' hyperthyroidism and ophthalmopathy (dated by TCRdb to between 2019 and 2020). Libraries were constructed by multiplex PCR. The sequencer listed for this sample is Illumina HiSeq 2000. TCR beta CDR3 regions were amplified from RNA transcripts. For the first round of RT-PCR on the TCR CDR3, the HTBI primer set was used together with the Qiagen OneStep RT-PCR kit. Clones were called with MiXCR by TCRdb after fastp trimmed the public reads at Q25, and only in-frame beta chains were retained. Entries are consolidated by CDR3 protein sequence, retaining the most common genes and DNA. The sample yields about 320,000 distinct CDR3 sequences; around 17% were counted once. The ten top clones hold around a third of the sample. The sample taken for sequencing was blood. The receptors originated from a young man with Graves' hyperthyroidism.

CDR3 nucleotide sequence: TGTGCCAGCAGCCTGGGGGCTACCAACACCGGGGAGCTGTTTTTT. Protein product: CASSLGATNTGELFF. This chain joins TRBV13 and TRBJ2-2; possibly TRBD1 for D (6 bases). The germline V gene has CDR1 PRHDT and CDR2 FYEKMQ (reference sequence). This CDR3 has 15 amino acids. The V end was cut by 5 bases, the J end by 2 bases, with 12 bases between.

This clonotype was picked up a small number of times. It may be a read error: a sequence one base away is much more abundant. The J gene is TRBJ2-7, the V gene TRBV13; D is unclear. The CDR3 has 13 amino acids. Per germline, CDR1 PRHDT and CDR2 FYEKMQ (reference sequence). The CDR3 region has the DNA TGTGCCAGCAGCTTAGCCGGCCGCTACGAGCAGTGCTTC. Its translation is CASSLAGRYEQCF.

This clonotype has at least ten counts. The CDR3 sequence: CASSSRSGRHQETQYF. The CDR3 DNA sequence: TGTGCCAGCAGCTCCCGCAGCGGCAGGCACCAAGAGACCCAGTACTTC. The chain joins TRBV7-8 to TRBJ2-5; tentatively, D is TRBD2 (5 bases). V was clipped by 4 bases and J by 0 bases, with 15 bases between them. The germline CDR1 and CDR2 sequences are SGHVS and FQNEAQ. The CDR3 covers 16 residues.

This clonotype was seen at least ten times. This chain uses TRBV7-8 with TRBJ2-1; D possibly corresponds to TRBD1 (5 bases). V was shortened by 0 bases and J by 5 bases, with 14 bases between the two germline ends. The CDR3 length is 16 residues. Looked up from germline, CDR1 is SGHVS and CDR2 is FQNEAQ. The CDR3 protein is CASSLADFSGHNEQFF. DNA of the CDR3: TGTGCCAGCAGCTTAGCCGACTTCTCAGGGCACAATGAGCAGTTCTTC.

The chain couples TRBV30 to TRBJ2-7; 9 nucleotides line up with TRBD1. The length of the CDR3 is 12 residues. Trimming removed 8 bases from V and 5 bases from J; junction bases left unmatched: 7. CDR1 is GTSNPN and CDR2 is SVGIG in the germline V gene (reference sequence). CDR3 nucleotide sequence: TGTGCCATGGGACAGGGTCCCCACGAGCAGTACTTC. Protein sequence: CAMGQGPHEQYF.

This clonotype came up many times. The chain joins TRBV27 to TRBJ2-7, with 15 bases identical to TRBD2. V lost 6 bases to trimming and J lost 4 bases; unmatched junction nucleotides: 1. Germline CDR1 reads MNHEY; CDR2 reads SMNVEV (reference sequence). This CDR3 spans 14 amino acids. CDR3 DNA sequence: TGTGCCAGCAGCGGGACTAGCGGGAGGTACGAGCAGTACTTC. Encoded protein: CASSGTSGRYEQYF.

This clonotype appeared many times. In nucleotides, the CDR3 is TGTGCCTGGAGTCTGCCAACGCGGTGGGAGACCCAGTACTTC. Amino acid sequence: CAWSLPTRWETQYF. The chain recombines TRBV30 with TRBJ2-5; D call uncertain. Per the germline V gene, CDR1 is GTSNPN and CDR2 is SVGIG (reference sequence). V lost 2 bases and J 5 bases, leaving 15 bases between the germline ends. CDR3 length: 14 amino acids.

This clonotype was observed at least ten times. The chain couples TRBV2 to TRBJ1-5, with D perhaps TRBD1 (6 bases). CDR3 length: 15 amino acids. Between the trimmed V and J ends, which lost 8 bases and 4 bases, there was a span of 18 bases. The germline CDR1 and CDR2 sequences are SNHLY and FYNNEI. CDR3 sequence (DNA): TGTGCCAGCGGACGACTCAGGGGAATGAATCAGCCCCAGCATTTT. Protein sequence: CASGRLRGMNQPQHF.

CDR3 protein: CASINPAVAGEADTQYF. Here the CDR3 DNA reads TGCGCCAGCATCAATCCTGCGGTAGCGGGAGAGGCAGATACGCAGTATTTT. This chain joins TRBV10-2 and TRBJ2-3; 9 bases match TRBD2. After removal of 7 bases from V and 4 bases from J, the junction contained 15 bases not matched to a gene. Looked up from germline, CDR1 is WSHSY and CDR2 is SAAADI. This CDR3 has 17 amino acids.

Many counts were recorded for this clonotype. This chain uses TRBV30 with TRBJ2-7, with D hard to call. This CDR3 contains 11 residues. Germline loops: CDR1 GTSNPN, CDR2 SVGIG (reference sequence). V lost 0 bases and J 5 bases, leaving 5 bases between the germline ends. The CDR3 sequence is CAWSVGHEQYF. CDR3 in DNA: TGTGCCTGGAGTGTAGGTCACGAGCAGTACTTC.

This clonotype was recorded a few times. This chain connects TRBV6-1 to TRBJ1-1; no firm D call. Between the trimmed V and J ends, which lost 6 bases and 0 bases, there was a span of 11 bases. Germline lookup yields CDR1 MNHNS and CDR2 SASEGT. The CDR3 extends over 14 amino acids. The CDR3 spells CASSHRELNTEAFF. The CDR3 DNA sequence: TGTGCCAGCAGCCACAGAGAACTGAACACTGAAGCTTTCTTT.

This clonotype has only one observation. The chain has TRBV4-2 and TRBJ2-7; D is possibly TRBD1 (6 bases). The V gene's germline CDR1 is LGHNA and CDR2 YNFKEQ. Deletions cut 3 bases from V and 2 bases from J, with 17 bases between. CDR3 size: 16 residues. The chain's CDR3 is CASSHRTGTPAYEQYF. The CDR3 bases are TGTGCCAGCAGCCATCGCACAGGGACCCCAGCCTACGAGCAGTACTTC.

This clonotype appeared a few times. CDR3 nucleotide sequence: TGTGCCAGCAGCGTAGCCACCTCTGGAAACACCATATATTTT. Amino acids: CASSVATSGNTIYF. The rearrangement uses TRBV9 and TRBJ1-3; D not certain. CDR3 length: 14 residues. V gave up 0 bases and J gave up 0 bases, with 4 bases separating them. Germline CDR1 reads SGDLS; CDR2 reads YYNGEE.